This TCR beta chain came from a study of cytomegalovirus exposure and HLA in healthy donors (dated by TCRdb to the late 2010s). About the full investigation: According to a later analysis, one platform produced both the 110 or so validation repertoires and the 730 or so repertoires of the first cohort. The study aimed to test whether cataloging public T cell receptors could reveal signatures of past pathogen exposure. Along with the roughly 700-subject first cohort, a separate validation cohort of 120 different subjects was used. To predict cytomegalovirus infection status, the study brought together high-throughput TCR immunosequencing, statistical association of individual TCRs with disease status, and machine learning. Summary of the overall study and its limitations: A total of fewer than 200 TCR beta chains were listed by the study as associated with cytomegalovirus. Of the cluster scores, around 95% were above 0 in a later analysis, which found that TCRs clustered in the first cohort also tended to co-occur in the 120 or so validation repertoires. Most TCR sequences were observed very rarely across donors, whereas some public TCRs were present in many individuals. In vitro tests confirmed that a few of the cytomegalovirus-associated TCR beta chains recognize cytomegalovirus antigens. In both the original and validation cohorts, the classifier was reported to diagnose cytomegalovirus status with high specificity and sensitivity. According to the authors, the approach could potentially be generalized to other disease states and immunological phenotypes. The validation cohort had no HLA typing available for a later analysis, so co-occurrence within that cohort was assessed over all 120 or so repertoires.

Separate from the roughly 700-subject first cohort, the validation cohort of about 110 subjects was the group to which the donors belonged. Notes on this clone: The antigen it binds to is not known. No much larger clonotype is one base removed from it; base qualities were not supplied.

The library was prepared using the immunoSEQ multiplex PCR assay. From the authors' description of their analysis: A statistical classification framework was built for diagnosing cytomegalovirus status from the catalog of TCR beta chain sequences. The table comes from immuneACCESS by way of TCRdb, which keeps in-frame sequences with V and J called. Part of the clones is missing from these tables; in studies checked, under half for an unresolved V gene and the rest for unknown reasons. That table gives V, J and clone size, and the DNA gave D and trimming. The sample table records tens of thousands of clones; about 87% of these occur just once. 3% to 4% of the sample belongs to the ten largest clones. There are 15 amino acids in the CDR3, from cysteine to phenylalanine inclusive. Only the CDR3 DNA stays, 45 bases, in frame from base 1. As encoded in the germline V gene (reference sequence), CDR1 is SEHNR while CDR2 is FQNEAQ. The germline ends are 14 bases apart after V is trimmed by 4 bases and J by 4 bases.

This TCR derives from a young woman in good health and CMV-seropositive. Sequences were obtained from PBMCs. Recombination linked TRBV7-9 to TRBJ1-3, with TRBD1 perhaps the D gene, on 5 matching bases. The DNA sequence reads TGTGCCAGCAGCTCGACAGAGTATACCGGAAACACCATATATTTT. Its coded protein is CASSSTEYTGNTIYF.